Sequencing of this T cell receptor beta chain was carried out in a study of blood T cell repertoires in COVID-19. V shed 0 bases and J 0 bases; nucleotides not matched to a gene: 6. Germline V gene data show CDR1 as SGHRS and CDR2 as YFSETQ. The length of the CDR3 is 18 residues. Sequencing used immunoSEQ multiplex PCR; TCRdb keeps in-frame clones, though not all of them. The data show approximately 150,000 clones, with approximately 88% seen just once and around 5% held by the top ten. The participants were between about 18 and 90 years old and came from about two dozen US areas. Participants' reported clinical history set cohort assignment. No more than 2 weeks before study entry, exposed participants had met a case of COVID-19.

The genes are TRBV5-1 and TRBJ2-3; 11 bases map to TRBD2. Sequenced material: PBMCs or T cells enriched from blood (not recorded which). The sequence came from a man in his 70s who had been exposed to COVID-19. The CDR3 sequence: CASSLGGLAGSSTDTQYF. The CDR3 coding sequence is TGCGCCAGCAGCTTGGGCGGACTAGCGGGTTCTAGCACAGATACGCAGTATTTT.